This TCR beta chain was retrieved from a study of radiotherapy plus CTLA-4 blockade in lung cancer (dated by TCRdb to between 2018 and 2020). Context from the whole study: Among the enrolled patients, approximately 17% had an objective response, and 25% to 40% reached disease control.

The study evaluated CTLA-4 blockade (ipilimumab) given together with focal radiation therapy in patients who had chemo-refractory metastatic non-small-cell lung cancer. About this clone: What antigen it recognizes has not been identified. Per-nucleotide qualities are absent, and no much larger clonotype sits a single base away.

General conclusions and limits of the study: The strongest predictors of response, as reported, were early dynamic changes in blood T cell clones along with a rise in serum interferon-beta after radiation. After treatment with radiotherapy and ipilimumab, TCR clones that originated in tumors expanded in peripheral blood.

Taken from the germline V gene (reference sequence), the CDR1 and CDR2 loops are LNHDA and SQIVND. V and J are truncated by 7 bases and 3 bases respectively, leaving an intervening sequence of 19 bases. Its CDR3 holds 15 amino acids, cysteine through phenylalanine. The retained sequence is limited to the CDR3, 45 bases, with the frame set at the first base. To prepare the library, the immunoSEQ multiplex PCR assay was applied. TCRdb obtained this table from immuneACCESS and retained in-frame rearrangements with V and J assigned. These tables miss some clones; where compared with another copy, unresolved V genes account for less than half of the shortfall, and the remainder is unexplained. The sample has tens of thousands of clones on record, more than 70% of them singletons. The ten largest clones represent 6% to 8.5% of the sample.

The rearranged segments are TRBV19 and TRBJ2-7; 6 matching bases give a weak D call of TRBD1. The sequencing used peripheral blood, collected from a patient treated with radiotherapy plus ipilimumab. This clonotype was obtained from a human donor with non-small cell lung cancer whose response to radiotherapy plus ipilimumab could not be evaluated. In nucleotide form, the sequence is TGTGCCAGTAAGTATAGCGCCAGGACAGTCTACGAGCAGTACTTC. This sequence encodes CASKYSARTVYEQYF.